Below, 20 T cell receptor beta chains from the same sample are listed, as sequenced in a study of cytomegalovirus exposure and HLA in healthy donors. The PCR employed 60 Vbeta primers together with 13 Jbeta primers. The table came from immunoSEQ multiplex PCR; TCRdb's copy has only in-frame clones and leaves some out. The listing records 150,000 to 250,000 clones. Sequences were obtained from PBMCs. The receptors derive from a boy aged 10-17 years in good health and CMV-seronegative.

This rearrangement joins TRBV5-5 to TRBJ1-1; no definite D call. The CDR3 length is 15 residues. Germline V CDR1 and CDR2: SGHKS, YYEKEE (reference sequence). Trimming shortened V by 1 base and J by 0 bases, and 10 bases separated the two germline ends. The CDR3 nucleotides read TGTGCCAGCAGCTTGACCGGGTCCCTGAACACTGAAGCTTTCTTT. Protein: CASSLTGSLNTEAFF.

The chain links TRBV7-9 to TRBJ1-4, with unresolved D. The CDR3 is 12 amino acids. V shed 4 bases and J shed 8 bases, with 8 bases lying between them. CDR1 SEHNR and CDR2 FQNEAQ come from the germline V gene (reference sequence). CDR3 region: CASSSQQEKLFF. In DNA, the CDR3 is TGTGCCAGCAGCTCTCAACAGGAAAAACTGTTTTTT.

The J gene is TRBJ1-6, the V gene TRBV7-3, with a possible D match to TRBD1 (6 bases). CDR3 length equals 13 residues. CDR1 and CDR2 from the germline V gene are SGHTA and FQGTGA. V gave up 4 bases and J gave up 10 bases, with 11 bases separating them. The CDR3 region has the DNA TGTGCCAGCAGCTACAGGGTGAACTCACCCCTCCACTTT. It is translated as CASSYRVNSPLHF.

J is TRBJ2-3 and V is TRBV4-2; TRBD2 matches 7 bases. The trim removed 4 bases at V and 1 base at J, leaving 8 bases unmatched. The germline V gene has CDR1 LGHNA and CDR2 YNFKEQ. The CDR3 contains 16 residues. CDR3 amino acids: CASSPPTAGGTDTQYF. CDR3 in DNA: TGTGCCAGCAGCCCCCCCACGGCGGGGGGCACAGATACGCAGTATTTT.

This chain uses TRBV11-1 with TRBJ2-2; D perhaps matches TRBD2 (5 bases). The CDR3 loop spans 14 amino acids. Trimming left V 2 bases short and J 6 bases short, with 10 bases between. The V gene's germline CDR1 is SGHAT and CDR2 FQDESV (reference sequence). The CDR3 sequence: CASSLLRVPGELFF. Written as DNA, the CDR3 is TGTGCCAGCAGCTTACTGAGGGTCCCCGGGGAGCTGTTTTTT.

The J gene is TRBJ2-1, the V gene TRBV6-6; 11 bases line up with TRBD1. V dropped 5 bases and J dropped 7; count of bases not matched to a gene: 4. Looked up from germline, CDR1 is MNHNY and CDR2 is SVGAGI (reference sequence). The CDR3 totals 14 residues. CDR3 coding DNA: TGTGCCAGCAGTACGGACAGGGGGCGTAATGAGCAGTTCTTC. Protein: CASSTDRGRNEQFF.

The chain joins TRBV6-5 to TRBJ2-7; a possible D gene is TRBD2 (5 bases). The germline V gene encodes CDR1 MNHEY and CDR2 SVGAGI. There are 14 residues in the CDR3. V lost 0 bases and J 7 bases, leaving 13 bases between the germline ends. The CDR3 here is CASSYSRGSREQYF. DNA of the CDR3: TGTGCCAGCAGTTACTCCCGCGGGTCAAGGGAGCAGTACTTC.

This chain's CDR3 is CASSGGGGNSYNEQFF. CDR3 coding DNA: TGCGCCAGCAGCGGAGGCGGGGGGAACTCCTACAATGAGCAGTTCTTC. This chain connects TRBV5-1 to TRBJ2-1, with TRBD2 identical over 8 bases. The CDR3 spans 16 residues. Germline V gene lookup returns CDR1 SGHRS and CDR2 YFSETQ. The V segment lost 4 bases and the J segment 0 bases; nucleotides outside the gene matches: 6.

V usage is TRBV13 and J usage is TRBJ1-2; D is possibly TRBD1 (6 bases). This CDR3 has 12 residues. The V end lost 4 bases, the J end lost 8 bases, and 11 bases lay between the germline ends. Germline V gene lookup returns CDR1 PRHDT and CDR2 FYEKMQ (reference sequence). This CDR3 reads CASSSGTSGYTF. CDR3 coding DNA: TGTGCCAGCAGCTCGGGGACATCCGGCTACACCTTC.

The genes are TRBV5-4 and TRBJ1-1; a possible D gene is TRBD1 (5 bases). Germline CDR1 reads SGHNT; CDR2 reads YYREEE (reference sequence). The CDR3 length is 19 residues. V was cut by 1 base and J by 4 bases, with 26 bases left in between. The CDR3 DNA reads TGTGCCAGCAGCTTGTCCGACGCCTTTGGGTTTGGGGGGTTCACTGAAGCTTTCTTT. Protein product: CASSLSDAFGFGGFTEAFF.

The CDR3 coding sequence is TGTGCCAGCAGCAAGACAGGGGGCCTGGCAACTAATGAAAAACTGTTTTTT. Its translation is CASSKTGGLATNEKLFF. The chain joins TRBV21-1 to TRBJ1-4; the table's D call TRBD1 went unverified against the DNA. TRBV21-1 constitutes a pseudogene. This CDR3 has 17 amino acids.

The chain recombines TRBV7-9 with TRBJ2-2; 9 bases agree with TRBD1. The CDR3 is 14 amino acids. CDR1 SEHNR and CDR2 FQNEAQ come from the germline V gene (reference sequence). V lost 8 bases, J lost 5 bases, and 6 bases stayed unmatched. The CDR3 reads CASGDRVSTGELFF. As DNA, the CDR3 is TGTGCCAGCGGGGACAGGGTATCAACCGGGGAGCTGTTTTTT.

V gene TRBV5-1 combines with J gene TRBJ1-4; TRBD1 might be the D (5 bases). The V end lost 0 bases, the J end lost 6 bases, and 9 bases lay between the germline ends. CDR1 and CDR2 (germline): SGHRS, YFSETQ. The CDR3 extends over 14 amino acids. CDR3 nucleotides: TGCGCCAGCAGCTTGGGGGGGGTCGATGAAAAACTGTTTTTT. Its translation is CASSLGGVDEKLFF.

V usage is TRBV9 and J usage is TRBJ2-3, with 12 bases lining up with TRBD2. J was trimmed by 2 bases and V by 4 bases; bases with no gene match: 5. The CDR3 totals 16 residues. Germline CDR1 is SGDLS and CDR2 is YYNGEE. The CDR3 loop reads CASSTGTSGSTDTQYF. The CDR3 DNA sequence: TGTGCCAGCAGCACGGGGACTAGCGGGTCCACAGATACGCAGTATTTT.

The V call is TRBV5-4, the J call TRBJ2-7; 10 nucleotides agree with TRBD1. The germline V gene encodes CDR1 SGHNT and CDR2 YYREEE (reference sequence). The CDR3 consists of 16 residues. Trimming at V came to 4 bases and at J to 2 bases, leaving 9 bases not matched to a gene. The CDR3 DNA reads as TGTGCCAGCAGCCTCCGGGACAGGGGAGCGACCTACGAGCAGTACTTC. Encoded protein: CASSLRDRGATYEQYF.

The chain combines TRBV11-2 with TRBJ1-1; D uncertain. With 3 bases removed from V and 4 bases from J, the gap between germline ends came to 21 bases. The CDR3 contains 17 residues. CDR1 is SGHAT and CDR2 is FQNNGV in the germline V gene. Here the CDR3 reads CASSFSFYSSERTEAFF. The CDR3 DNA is TGTGCCAGCAGCTTTTCGTTTTACTCGTCTGAGCGCACTGAAGCTTTCTTT.

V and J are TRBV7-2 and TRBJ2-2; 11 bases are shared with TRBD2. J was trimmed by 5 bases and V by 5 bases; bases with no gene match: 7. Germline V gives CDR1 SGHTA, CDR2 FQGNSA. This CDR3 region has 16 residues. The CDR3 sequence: CASSLWGLADTGELFF. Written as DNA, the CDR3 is TGTGCCAGCAGCCTATGGGGACTAGCGGATACCGGGGAGCTGTTTTTT.

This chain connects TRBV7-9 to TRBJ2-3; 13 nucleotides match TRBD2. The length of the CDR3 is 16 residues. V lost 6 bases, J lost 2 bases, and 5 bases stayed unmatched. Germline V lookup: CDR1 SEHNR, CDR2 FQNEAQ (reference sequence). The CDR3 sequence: CASSHGTSGDTDTQYF. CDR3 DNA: TGTGCCAGCAGTCATGGGACTAGCGGGGACACAGATACGCAGTATTTT.

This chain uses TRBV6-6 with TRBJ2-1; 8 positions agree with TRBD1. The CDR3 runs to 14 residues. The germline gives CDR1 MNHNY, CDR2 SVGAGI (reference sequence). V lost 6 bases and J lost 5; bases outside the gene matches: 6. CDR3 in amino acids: CASRKTGADNEQFF. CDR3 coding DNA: TGTGCCAGCAGGAAGACAGGGGCCGACAATGAGCAGTTCTTC.

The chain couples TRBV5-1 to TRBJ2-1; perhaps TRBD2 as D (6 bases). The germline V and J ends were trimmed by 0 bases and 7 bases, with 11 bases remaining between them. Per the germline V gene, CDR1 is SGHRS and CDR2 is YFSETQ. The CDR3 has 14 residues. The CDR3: CASSLARRENEQFF. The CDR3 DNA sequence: TGCGCCAGCAGCTTGGCTCGGAGGGAGAATGAGCAGTTCTTC.